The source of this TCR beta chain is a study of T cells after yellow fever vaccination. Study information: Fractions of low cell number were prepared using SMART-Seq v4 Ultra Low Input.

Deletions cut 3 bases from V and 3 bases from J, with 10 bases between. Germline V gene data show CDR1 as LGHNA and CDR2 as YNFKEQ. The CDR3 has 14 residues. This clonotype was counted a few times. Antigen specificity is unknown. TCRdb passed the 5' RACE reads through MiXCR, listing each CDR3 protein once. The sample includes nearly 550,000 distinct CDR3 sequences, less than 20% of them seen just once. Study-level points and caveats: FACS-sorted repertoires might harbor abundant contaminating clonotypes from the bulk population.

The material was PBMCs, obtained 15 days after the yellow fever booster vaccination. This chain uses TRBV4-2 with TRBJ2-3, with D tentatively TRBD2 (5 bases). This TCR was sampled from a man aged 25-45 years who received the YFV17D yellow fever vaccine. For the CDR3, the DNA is TGTGCCAGCAGCCAGGACTGGAAAACAGATACGCAGTATTTT. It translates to CASSQDWKTDTQYF.